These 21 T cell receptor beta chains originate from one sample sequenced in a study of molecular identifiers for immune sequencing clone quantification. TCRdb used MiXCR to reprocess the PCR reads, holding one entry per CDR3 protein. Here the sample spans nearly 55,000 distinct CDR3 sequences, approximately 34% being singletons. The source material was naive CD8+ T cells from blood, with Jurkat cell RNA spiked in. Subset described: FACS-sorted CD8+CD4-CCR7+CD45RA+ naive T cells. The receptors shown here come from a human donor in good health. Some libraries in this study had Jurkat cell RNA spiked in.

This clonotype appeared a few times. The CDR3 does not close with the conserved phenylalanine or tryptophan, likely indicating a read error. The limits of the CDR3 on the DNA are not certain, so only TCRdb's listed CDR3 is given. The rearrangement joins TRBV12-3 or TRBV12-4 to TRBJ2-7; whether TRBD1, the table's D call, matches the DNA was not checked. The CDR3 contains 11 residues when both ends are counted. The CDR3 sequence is CASSAQGRLSL.

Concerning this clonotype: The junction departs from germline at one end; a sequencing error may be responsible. The CDR3 nucleotides read TGTGCCAGCAGGTTAGACCCTATCGGTTCCGAGCAGTACTTC. This translates into CASRLDPIGSEQYF. The chain couples TRBV11-2 to TRBJ2-7; no definite D call. The germline CDR1 and CDR2 sequences are SGHAT and FQNNGV. The CDR3 runs to 14 residues.

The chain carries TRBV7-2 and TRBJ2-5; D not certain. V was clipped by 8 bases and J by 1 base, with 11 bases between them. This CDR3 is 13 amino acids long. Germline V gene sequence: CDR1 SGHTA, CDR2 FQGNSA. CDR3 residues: CASYSESQETQYF. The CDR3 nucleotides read TGTGCCAGCTACAGTGAGTCCCAAGAGACCCAGTACTTC.

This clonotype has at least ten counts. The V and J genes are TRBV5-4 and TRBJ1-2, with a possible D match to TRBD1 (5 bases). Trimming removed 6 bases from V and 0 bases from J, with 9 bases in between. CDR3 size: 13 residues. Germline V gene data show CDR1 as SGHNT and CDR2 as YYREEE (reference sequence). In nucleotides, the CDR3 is TGTGCCAGCAATGACAGAGCTAACTATGGCTACACCTTC. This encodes CASNDRANYGYTF.

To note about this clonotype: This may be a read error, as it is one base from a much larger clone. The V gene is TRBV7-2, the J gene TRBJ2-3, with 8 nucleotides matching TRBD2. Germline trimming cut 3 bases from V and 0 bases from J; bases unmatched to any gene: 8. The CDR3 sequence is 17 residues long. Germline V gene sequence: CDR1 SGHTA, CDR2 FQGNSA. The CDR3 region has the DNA TGTGCCAGCAGCTTTGAGACCGGGAGGGGCAGCACAGATACGCAGTATTTT. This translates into CASSFETGRGSTDTQYF.

CDR3 sequence: CASSPGAHEQFF. The CDR3, as DNA: TGTGCCAGCAGCCCCGGTGCCCATGAGCAGTTCTTC. The chain links TRBV27 to TRBJ2-1; D gene unclear. There are 12 residues in the CDR3. Germline V CDR1 and CDR2: MNHEY, SMNVEV (reference sequence). Trimming shortened V by 6 bases and J by 8 bases, and 11 bases separated the two germline ends.

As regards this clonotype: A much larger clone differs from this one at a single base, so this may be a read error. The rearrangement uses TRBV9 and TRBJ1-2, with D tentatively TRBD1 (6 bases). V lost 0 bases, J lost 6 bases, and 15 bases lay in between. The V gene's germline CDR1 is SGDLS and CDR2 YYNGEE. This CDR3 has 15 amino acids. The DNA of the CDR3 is TGTGCCAGCAGCGTAGCGAACTGGGGGCAGGATGGCTACACCTTC. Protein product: CASSVANWGQDGYTF.

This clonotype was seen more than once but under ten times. This CDR3 is CASSLTGVAQPQHF. The DNA of the CDR3 is TGTGCCAGCAGTTTGACAGGGGTAGCTCAGCCCCAGCATTTT. The rearrangement joins TRBV27 to TRBJ1-5; 8 positions agree with TRBD1. The junction had 4 bases not matched to a gene; V was cut back by 3 bases and J by 6 bases. The CDR3 has 14 residues. Per the germline V gene, CDR1 is MNHEY and CDR2 is SMNVEV (reference sequence).

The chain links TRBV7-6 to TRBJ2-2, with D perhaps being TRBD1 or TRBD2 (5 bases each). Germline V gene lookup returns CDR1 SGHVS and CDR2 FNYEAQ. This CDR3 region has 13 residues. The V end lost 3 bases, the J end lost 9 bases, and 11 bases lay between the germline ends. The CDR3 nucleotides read TGTGCCAGCAGCTTTAGGGGAGAGAGGGAGCTGTTTTTT. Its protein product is CASSFRGERELFF. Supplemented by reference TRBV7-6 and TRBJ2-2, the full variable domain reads GAGVSQSPRYKVTKRGQDVALRCDPISGHVSLYWYRQALGQGPEFLTYFNYEAQQDKSGLPNDRFSAERPEGSISTLTIQRTEQRDSAMYRCASSFRGERELFFGEGSRLTVL.

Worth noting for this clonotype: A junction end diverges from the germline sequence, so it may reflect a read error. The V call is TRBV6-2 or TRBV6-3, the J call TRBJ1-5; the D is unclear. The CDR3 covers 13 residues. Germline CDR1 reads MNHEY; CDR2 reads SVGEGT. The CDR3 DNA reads TGTGCCAGCAAGGACCAAAGCAATCAACCCCAGCATTTT. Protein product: CASKDQSNQPQHF.

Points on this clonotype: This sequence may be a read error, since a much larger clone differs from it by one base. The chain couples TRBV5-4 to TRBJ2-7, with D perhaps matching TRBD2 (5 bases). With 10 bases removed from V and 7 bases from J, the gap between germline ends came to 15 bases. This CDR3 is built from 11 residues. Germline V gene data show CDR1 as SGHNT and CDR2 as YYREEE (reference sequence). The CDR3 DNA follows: TGTGCCTCCGGGCTTACGGGGGAGCAGTACTTC. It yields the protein CASGLTGEQYF.

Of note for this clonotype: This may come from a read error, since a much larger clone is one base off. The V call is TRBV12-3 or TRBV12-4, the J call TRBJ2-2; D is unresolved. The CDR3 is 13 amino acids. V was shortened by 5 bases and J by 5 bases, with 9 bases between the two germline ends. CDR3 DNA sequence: TGTGCCAGCAGTCCAACGGAGACCGGGGAGCTGTTTTTT. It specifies CASSPTETGELFF.

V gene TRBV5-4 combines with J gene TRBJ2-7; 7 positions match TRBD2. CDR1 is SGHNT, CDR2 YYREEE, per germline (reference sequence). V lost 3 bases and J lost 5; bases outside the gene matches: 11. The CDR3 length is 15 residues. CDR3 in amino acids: CASSSIDRGVDEQYF. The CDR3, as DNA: TGTGCCAGCAGCTCCATAGACCGGGGGGTAGACGAGCAGTACTTC.

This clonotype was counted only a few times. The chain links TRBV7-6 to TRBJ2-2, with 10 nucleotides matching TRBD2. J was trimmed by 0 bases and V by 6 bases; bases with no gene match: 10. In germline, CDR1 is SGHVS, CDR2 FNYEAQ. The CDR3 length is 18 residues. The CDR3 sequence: CASSHTPGLASNTGELFF. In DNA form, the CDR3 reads TGTGCCAGCAGTCATACACCGGGACTAGCGTCGAACACCGGGGAGCTGTTTTTT.

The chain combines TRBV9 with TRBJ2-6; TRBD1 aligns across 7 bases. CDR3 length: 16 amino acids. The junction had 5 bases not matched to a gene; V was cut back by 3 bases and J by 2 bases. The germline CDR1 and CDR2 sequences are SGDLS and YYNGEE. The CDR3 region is CASSADRAPGANVLTF. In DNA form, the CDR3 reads TGTGCCAGCAGCGCCGACAGGGCGCCTGGGGCCAACGTCCTGACTTTC.

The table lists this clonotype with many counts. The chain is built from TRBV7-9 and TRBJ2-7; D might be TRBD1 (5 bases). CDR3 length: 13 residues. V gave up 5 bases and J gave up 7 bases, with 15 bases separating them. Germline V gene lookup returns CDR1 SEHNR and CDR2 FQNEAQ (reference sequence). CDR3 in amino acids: CASSPRQSWEQYF. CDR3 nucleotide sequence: TGTGCCAGCAGCCCAAGACAGAGTTGGGAGCAGTACTTC.

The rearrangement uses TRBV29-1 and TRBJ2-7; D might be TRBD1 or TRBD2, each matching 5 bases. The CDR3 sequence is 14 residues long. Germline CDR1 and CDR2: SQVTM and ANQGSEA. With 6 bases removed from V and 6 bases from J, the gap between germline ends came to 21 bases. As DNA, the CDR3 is TGCAGCGTCCAACAAACGGGACCAGCGAGCGAGCAGTACTTC. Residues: CSVQQTGPASEQYF.

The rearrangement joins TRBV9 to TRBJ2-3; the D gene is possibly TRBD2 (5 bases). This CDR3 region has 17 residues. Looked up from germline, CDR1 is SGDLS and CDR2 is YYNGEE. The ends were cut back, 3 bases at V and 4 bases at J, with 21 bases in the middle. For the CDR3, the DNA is TGTGCCAGCAGCGACCTTTTGCTAGCTGAAGCCTCAGATACGCAGTATTTT. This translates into CASSDLLLAEASDTQYF. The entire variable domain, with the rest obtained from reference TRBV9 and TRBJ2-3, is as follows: DSGVTQTPKHLITATGQRVTLRCSPRSGDLSVYWYQQSLDQGLQFLIQYYNGEERAKGNILERFSAQQFPDLHSELNLSSLELGDSALYFCASSDLLLAEASDTQYFGPGTRLTVL.

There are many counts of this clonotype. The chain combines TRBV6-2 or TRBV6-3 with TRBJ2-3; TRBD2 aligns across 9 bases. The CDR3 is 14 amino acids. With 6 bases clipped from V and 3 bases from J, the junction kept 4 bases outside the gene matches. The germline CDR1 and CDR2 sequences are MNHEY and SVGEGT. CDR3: CASSFSGRTDTQYF. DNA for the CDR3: TGTGCCAGCAGCTTTAGCGGGAGAACAGATACGCAGTATTTT.

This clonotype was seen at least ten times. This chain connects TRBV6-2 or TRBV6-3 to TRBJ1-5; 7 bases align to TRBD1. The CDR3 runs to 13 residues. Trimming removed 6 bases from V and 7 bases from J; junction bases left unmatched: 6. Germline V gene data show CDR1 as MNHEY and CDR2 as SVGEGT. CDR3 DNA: TGTGCCAGCAGCGACAGGGCAACACAGCCCCAGCATTTT. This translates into CASSDRATQPQHF.

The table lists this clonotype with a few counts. DNA of the CDR3: TGTGCCAGCCAAGACTACTACGAGCAGTACTTC. Translation gives CASQDYYEQYF. This sequence joins TRBV6-2 or TRBV6-3 and TRBJ2-7; D might be TRBD2 (5 bases). The CDR3 spans 11 residues. The V gene lost 8 bases and the J gene lost 3 bases, with 8 bases spanning the gap. The germline CDR1 and CDR2 sequences are MNHEY and SVGEGT.